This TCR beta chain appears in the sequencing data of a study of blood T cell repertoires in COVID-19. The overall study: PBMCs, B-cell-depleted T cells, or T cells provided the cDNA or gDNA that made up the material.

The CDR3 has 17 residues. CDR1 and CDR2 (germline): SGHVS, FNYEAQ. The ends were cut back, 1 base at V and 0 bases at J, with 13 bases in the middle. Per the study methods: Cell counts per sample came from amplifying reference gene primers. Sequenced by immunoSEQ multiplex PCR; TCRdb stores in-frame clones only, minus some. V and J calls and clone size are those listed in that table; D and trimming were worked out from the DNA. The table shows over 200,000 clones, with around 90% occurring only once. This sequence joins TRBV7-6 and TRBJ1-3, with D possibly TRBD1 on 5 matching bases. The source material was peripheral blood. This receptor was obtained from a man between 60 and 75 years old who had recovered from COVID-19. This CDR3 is CASSLDPSGNSGNTIYF. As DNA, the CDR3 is TGTGCCAGCAGCTTAGACCCTTCAGGGAACTCTGGAAACACCATATATTTT.